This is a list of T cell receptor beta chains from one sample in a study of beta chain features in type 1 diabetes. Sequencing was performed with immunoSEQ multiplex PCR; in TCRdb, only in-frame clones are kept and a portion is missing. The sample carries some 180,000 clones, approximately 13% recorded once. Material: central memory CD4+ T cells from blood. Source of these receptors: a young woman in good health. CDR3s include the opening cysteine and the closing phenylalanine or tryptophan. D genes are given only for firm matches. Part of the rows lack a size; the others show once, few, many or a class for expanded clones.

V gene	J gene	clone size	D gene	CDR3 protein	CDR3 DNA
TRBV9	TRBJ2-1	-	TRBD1	CASSSYRGHEQFF	TGTGCCAGCAGCAGCTACAGGGGACATGAGCAGTTCTTC
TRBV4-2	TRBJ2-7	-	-	CASSQHAGELSYEQYF	TGTGCCAGCAGCCAGCATGCTGGGGAGTTATCCTACGAGCAGTACTTC
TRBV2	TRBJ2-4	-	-	CASSEESGPAKNIQYF	TGTGCCAGCAGTGAAGAGTCAGGCCCAGCCAAAAACATTCAGTACTTC
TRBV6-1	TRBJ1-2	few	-	CASTQPGMNYGYTF	TGTGCCAGCACCCAGCCGGGAATGAACTATGGCTACACCTTC
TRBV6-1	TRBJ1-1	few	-	CASSEPGENTEAFF	TGTGCCAGCAGTGAACCAGGGGAAAACACTGAAGCTTTCTTT
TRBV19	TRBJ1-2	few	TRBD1	CASNTGQSYGYTF	TGTGCCAGTAACACGGGACAGAGCTATGGCTACACCTTC
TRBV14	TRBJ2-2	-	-	CASSRTFTGELFF	TGTGCCAGCAGCCGGACTTTTACCGGGGAGCTGTTTTTT
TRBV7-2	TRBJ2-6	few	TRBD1	CASSPQGAGGANVLTF	TGTGCCAGCAGTCCACAGGGGGCTGGTGGGGCCAACGTCCTGACTTTC
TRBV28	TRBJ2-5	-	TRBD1	CASSPGQGKKETQYF	TGTGCCAGCAGTCCCGGACAGGGAAAGAAGGAGACCCAGTACTTC
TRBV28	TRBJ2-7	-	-	CAIGRRNDYEQYF	TGTGCCATCGGCAGGCGTAATGACTACGAGCAGTACTTC
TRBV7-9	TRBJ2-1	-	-	CASSSTAYNEQFF	TGTGCCAGCAGTTCGACAGCTTACAATGAGCAGTTCTTC
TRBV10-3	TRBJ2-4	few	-	CAVSGGAKNIQYF	TGCGCCGTTTCCGGGGGAGCCAAAAACATTCAGTACTTC
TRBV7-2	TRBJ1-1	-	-	CASSASGNTEAFF	TGTGCCAGCAGCGCCTCGGGGAACACTGAAGCTTTCTTT
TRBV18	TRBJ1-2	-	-	CASSPQDRTNYGYTF	TGTGCCAGCTCACCCCAAGACAGGACGAACTATGGCTACACCTTC
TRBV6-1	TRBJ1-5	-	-	CASSAQGTYSSQPQHF	TGTGCCAGCAGTGCCCAGGGGACGTATAGTAGTCAGCCCCAGCATTTT
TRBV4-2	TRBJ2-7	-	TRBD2	CASSQEPGLAAYEQYF	TGTGCCAGCAGCCAAGAGCCGGGACTAGCGGCTTACGAGCAGTACTTC
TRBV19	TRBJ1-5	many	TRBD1	CASSIKEGAQPQHF	TGTGCCAGTAGTATAAAGGAGGGGGCTCAGCCCCAGCATTTT
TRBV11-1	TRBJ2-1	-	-	CASSSPSYRGGSNEQFF	TGTGCCAGCAGCTCCCCCTCGTACAGGGGGGGGAGTAATGAGCAGTTCTTC
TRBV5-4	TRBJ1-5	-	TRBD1	CASSHRNRQGAGNQPQHF	TGTGCCAGCAGCCACCGAAACCGACAGGGGGCTGGCAATCAGCCCCAGCATTTT
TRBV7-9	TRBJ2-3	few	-	CASSPQETRDTQYF	TGTGCCAGCAGCCCGCAGGAAACCCGCGATACGCAGTATTTT
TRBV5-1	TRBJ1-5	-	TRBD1	CASSSGTGGHLYQPQHF	TGCGCCAGCAGCTCCGGGACAGGGGGCCACCTGTATCAGCCCCAGCATTTT
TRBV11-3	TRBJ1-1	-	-	CASSLEPGVAFF	TGTGCCAGCAGCTTAGAACCAGGGGTGGCTTTCTTT
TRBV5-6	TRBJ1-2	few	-	CASSFGGHGYTF	TGTGCCAGCAGCTTCGGAGGTCATGGCTACACCTTC
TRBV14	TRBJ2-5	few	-	CASSQGWNRETQYF	TGTGCCAGCAGCCAGGGGTGGAACAGGGAGACCCAGTACTTC
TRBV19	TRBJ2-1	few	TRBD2	CASSIGSGRSNEQFF	TGTGCCAGTAGTATAGGTAGCGGGAGATCCAATGAGCAGTTCTTC
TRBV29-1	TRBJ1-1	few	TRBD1	CSVDRDVNTEAFF	TGCAGCGTCGACAGGGATGTGAACACTGAAGCTTTCTTT
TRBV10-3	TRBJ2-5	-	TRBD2	CAISELAGGQETQYF	TGTGCCATCAGTGAACTAGCGGGGGGCCAAGAGACCCAGTACTTC
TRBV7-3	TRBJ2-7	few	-	CASSPTVGAEQYF	TGTGCCAGCAGCCCAACGGTTGGGGCCGAGCAGTACTTC
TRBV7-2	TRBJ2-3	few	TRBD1	CASSQDRENTQYF	TGTGCCAGCAGCCAGGACAGGGAAAATACGCAGTATTTT
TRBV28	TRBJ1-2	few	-	CASSFGGGYGYTF	TGTGCCAGCAGTTTTGGGGGAGGTTATGGCTACACCTTC
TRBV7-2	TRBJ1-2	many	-	CASSPPGSRGDGYTF	TGTGCCAGCAGCCCCCCTGGCAGCAGGGGTGATGGCTACACCTTC
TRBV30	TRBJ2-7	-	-	CAWSVRQALSYEQYF	TGTGCCTGGAGTGTACGGCAGGCCCTCTCCTACGAGCAGTACTTC
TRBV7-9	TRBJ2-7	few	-	CASSLSPAYEQYF	TGTGCCAGCAGCTTAAGCCCCGCCTACGAGCAGTACTTC
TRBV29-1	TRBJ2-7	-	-	CSVEAGGGSSYEQYF	TGCAGCGTTGAAGCGGGGGGCGGATCCTCCTACGAGCAGTACTTC
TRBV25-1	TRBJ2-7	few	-	CASRDSAGEQYF	TGTGCCAGCAGGGACTCCGCGGGGGAGCAGTACTTC
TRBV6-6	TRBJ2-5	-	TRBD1	CASSWDSQETQYF	TGTGCCAGCAGTTGGGACAGCCAAGAGACCCAGTACTTC
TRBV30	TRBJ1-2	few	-	CAWSGGTGGKGYTF	TGTGCCTGGAGTGGGGGAACAGGTGGGAAGGGCTACACCTTC
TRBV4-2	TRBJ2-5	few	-	CASSQSVSRVQETQYF	TGTGCCAGCAGCCAAAGTGTCAGCCGGGTCCAAGAGACCCAGTACTTC
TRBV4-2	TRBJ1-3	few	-	CASSHAGISGNTIYF	TGTGCCAGCAGCCATGCAGGGATCTCTGGAAACACCATATATTTT
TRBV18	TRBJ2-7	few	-	CASSRGTIHEQYF	TGTGCCAGCTCACGGGGGACAATCCACGAGCAGTACTTC
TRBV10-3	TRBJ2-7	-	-	CAISSSTGLSYEQYF	TGTGCCATCAGTTCTTCGACAGGCCTCTCCTACGAGCAGTACTTC
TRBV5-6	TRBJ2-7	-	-	CASSSGKGQYF	TGTGCCAGCAGCTCGGGGAAGGGGCAGTACTTC
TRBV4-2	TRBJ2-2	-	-	CASSLAANTGELFF	TGTGCCAGCAGCCTAGCGGCTAACACCGGGGAGCTGTTTTTT
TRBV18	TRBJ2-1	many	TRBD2	CASSPDSGTSGRNEQFF	TGTGCCAGCTCACCAGACTCCGGGACTAGCGGGAGGAATGAGCAGTTCTTC
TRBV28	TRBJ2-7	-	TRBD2	CASRVSSGRSFEQYF	TGTGCCAGCAGAGTTTCTAGCGGGAGGTCGTTCGAGCAGTACTTC
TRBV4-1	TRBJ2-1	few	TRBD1	CASSHGTEFYNEQFF	TGCGCCAGCAGCCACGGGACAGAATTCTACAATGAGCAGTTCTTC
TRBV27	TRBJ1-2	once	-	CASRNWRDLYGYTF	TGTGCCAGCAGGAATTGGAGAGATCTCTATGGCTACACCTTC
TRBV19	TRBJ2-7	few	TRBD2	CASSSSGQRGYEQYF	TGTGCCAGTAGCTCCTCCGGCCAGCGGGGCTACGAGCAGTACTTC
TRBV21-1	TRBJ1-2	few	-	CASSQGTGRNGYTF	TGTGCCAGCAGCCAGGGGACAGGGAGAAATGGCTACACCTTC
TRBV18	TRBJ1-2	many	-	CASSPPKGGYGYTF	TGTGCCAGCTCACCACCCAAAGGGGGCTATGGCTACACCTTC
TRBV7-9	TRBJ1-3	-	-	CASSEYSSGNTIYF	TGTGCCAGCAGCGAGTACAGCTCTGGAAACACCATATATTTT
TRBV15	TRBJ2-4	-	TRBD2	CATRTELAGGGAKNIQYF	TGTGCCACCAGAACGGAACTAGCGGGAGGGGGAGCCAAAAACATTCAGTACTTC
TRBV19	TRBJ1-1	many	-	CATRQAAKNTEAFF	TGTGCCACACGACAGGCGGCTAAGAACACTGAAGCTTTCTTT
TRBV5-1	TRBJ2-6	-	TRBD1	CASSHRDRGVMAGANVLTF	TGCGCCAGCAGCCACCGGGACAGGGGAGTAATGGCTGGGGCCAACGTCCTGACTTTC
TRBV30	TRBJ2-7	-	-	CAWRSLAQGLYEQYF	TGTGCCTGGAGGAGTCTAGCCCAGGGACTCTACGAGCAGTACTTC
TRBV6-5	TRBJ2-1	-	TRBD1	CASDRVQGANEQFF	TGTGCCAGCGATAGGGTACAGGGGGCCAATGAGCAGTTCTTC
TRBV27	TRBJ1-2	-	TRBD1	CASRRRTGDEDYGYTF	TGTGCCAGCAGGCGGAGGACAGGGGATGAGGACTATGGCTACACCTTC
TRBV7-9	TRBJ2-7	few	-	CASSFSGESREQYF	TGTGCCAGCAGCTTTTCGGGGGAGTCGAGGGAGCAGTACTTC